A selection of T cell receptor beta chains follows, all from one sample in a study of shared clonotypes between healthy human individuals. Libraries were prepared by immunoSEQ multiplex PCR; TCRdb keeps only in-frame clonotypes and omits some of them. The sample contains 950,000 to 1,100,000 clones, around 78% of which appear only once. Sequenced material: memory CD4+ T cells from PBMCs. The receptors here all came from a man aged 18 to 30 in good health. Some clones in this sample may be carry-over from other donors' samples. Both conserved end residues are part of each CDR3.

V gene,J gene,CDR3 protein
TRBV7-8,TRBJ2-3,CASSYSREVTQYF
TRBV10-3,TRBJ2-3,CAIRGDGTSTDTQYF
TRBV5-4,TRBJ2-7,CASRGQASSYEQYF
TRBV29-1,TRBJ2-7,CSVLGQGASSAYEQYF
TRBV2,TRBJ2-5,CASSAEETQYF
TRBV6-1,TRBJ1-5,CASSPNVGSNQPQHF
TRBV27,TRBJ1-3,CASSLGGGGNTIYF
TRBV28,TRBJ2-3,CASSLLQGTDTQYF
TRBV14,TRBJ1-2,CASSQGQARGGYTF
TRBV6-5,TRBJ1-1,CASSYRDRGTEAFF
TRBV7-3,TRBJ2-6,CASSLTGLSANVLTF
TRBV7-2,TRBJ2-1,CASSYRTGPNEQFF
TRBV10-2,TRBJ2-1,CASSEMRASSYNEQFF
TRBV4-2,TRBJ2-7,CASSRTGTAAYEQYF
TRBV4-2,TRBJ2-7,CASSQEREGPYEQYF
TRBV6-5,TRBJ1-1,CASSYSWPYTEAFF
TRBV25-1,TRBJ1-1,CASSADSSKTEAFF
TRBV10-3,TRBJ1-1,CAIRQDRTNTEAFF
TRBV7-9,TRBJ2-1,CANSLGTANNEQFF
TRBV6-6,TRBJ1-2,CASSYSGLDGYTF
TRBV4-2,TRBJ1-2,CASSQPGQRNYGYTF
TRBV5-1,TRBJ1-1,CASSRQGGDTEAFF
TRBV15,TRBJ1-2,CATSRDRGIWGYTF
TRBV7-3,TRBJ2-2,CASSSTLRLAGTGELFF
TRBV7-3,TRBJ2-1,CASSPGRLAGLEQFF
TRBV4-2,TRBJ2-7,CASSQDVNYEQYF
TRBV9,TRBJ2-7,CASSVDWSSYEQYF
TRBV7-2,TRBJ2-1,CASSLSGRPYNEQFF
TRBV10-2,TRBJ2-2,CASVDRATGELFF
TRBV11-2,TRBJ1-1,CASSVPGVGAEAFF
TRBV27,TRBJ2-5,CASSLSGQEETQYF
TRBV28,TRBJ2-7,CASRASGYEQYF
TRBV5-6,TRBJ2-7,CASSLAGLAGNYEQYF
TRBV7-2,TRBJ1-5,CASSLDQGRGQPQHF
TRBV5-1,TRBJ2-7,CASRAGGSYEQYF
TRBV28,TRBJ2-7,CASTVLGNEQYF
TRBV18,TRBJ1-5,CASSPSGTGFGNQPQHF
TRBV19,TRBJ1-5,CASSMMWGGHNQPQHF
TRBV5-1,TRBJ1-1,CASSLAEGSTEAFF
TRBV9,TRBJ1-3,CASSQGTGAGNTIYF
TRBV18,TRBJ2-2,CASSGGGRTTNTGELFF
TRBV6-1,TRBJ2-7,CASGSGRGSYEQYF
TRBV28,TRBJ2-7,CASREQGAGYEQYF
TRBV2,TRBJ2-7,CASRGTGSVYEQYF
TRBV5-1,TRBJ1-3,CASSPSRTALGGNTIYF
TRBV6-6,TRBJ2-5,CASSYSRRGQETQYF
TRBV18,TRBJ1-1,CASSPLTGANTEAFF
TRBV28,TRBJ2-7,CASRDYSGRGAYEQYF
TRBV6-5,TRBJ1-5,CASSYKQAYQPQHF
TRBV30,TRBJ2-3,CAWTPAGVTDTQYF
TRBV5-1,TRBJ1-2,CASSPWTDRLEGYTF
TRBV28,TRBJ1-3,CASTLSGTVSGNTIYF
TRBV5-6,TRBJ1-2,CASCSGDRVGGYTF
TRBV10-1,TRBJ2-5,CASSEGRLAGAGQETQYF